These 14 T cell receptor beta chains share one sample of origin, sequenced in a study of response to subunit inactivated influenza vaccine. A single record per CDR3 protein comes from TCRdb applying MiXCR to the RT-PCR reads. This sample has roughly 700,000 distinct CDR3 sequences, with about 15% found just once. Sequencing was performed on PBMCs from blood, taken 14 to 15 days before vaccination. These receptors were taken from a man aged 50 or older who received an inactivated influenza vaccine.

There are many counts of this clonotype. The V call is TRBV7-8, the J call TRBJ2-3; D not resolved. The CDR3 has 13 residues. Germline lookup yields CDR1 SGHVS and CDR2 FQNEAQ. V shed 5 bases and J shed 5 bases, with 11 bases lying between them. CDR3 protein: CASSPRSGDTQYF. The CDR3 DNA reads TGTGCCAGCAGCCCCCGATCGGGAGATACGCAGTATTTT.

The rearrangement uses TRBV20-1 and TRBJ2-3, with TRBD2 matching over 16 bases. This CDR3 is built from 15 residues. With V trimmed by 6 bases and J by 5 bases, 5 bases remained unmatched. In germline, CDR1 is DFQATT, CDR2 SNEGSKA (reference sequence). The CDR3 loop is CSAPGLAGGVDTQYF. The CDR3 DNA follows: TGCAGTGCCCCGGGACTAGCGGGAGGGGTAGATACGCAGTATTTT.

This chain uses TRBV12-3 or TRBV12-4 with TRBJ1-1, with D hard to call. The V and J ends lost 3 bases and 3 bases respectively, with 17 bases between them. The CDR3 totals 16 residues. For the CDR3, the DNA is TGTGCCAGCAGTTTCCGACCGGCAGGAAGGGACACTGAAGCTTTCTTT. Protein product: CASSFRPAGRDTEAFF.

CDR3: CASSSGDLNLHEQYF. The CDR3 DNA follows: TGCGCCAGCAGCTCGGGAGACCTCAACCTCCACGAGCAGTACTTC. This chain uses TRBV5-1 with TRBJ2-7; tentatively, D is TRBD2 (6 bases). The CDR3 extends over 15 amino acids. Germline lookup yields CDR1 SGHRS and CDR2 YFSETQ. The V gene lost 3 bases and the J gene lost 5 bases, with 18 bases spanning the gap.

The rearrangement joins TRBV29-1 to TRBJ2-5; D is possibly TRBD1 or TRBD2 (6 bases each). The germline V gene encodes CDR1 SQVTM and CDR2 ANQGSEA. This CDR3 region has 16 residues. V shed 4 bases and J shed 1 base, with 19 bases lying between them. CDR3: CSVANSDWGAQETQYF. CDR3 nucleotides: TGCAGCGTTGCCAACTCTGACTGGGGGGCCCAAGAGACCCAGTACTTC.

This clonotype was detected a few times. The chain joins TRBV7-9 to TRBJ2-1; 7 bases match TRBD2. CDR3 length: 15 amino acids. Germline-derived CDR1 and CDR2 are SEHNR and FQNEAQ (reference sequence). V lost 1 base and J lost 5; bases outside the gene matches: 5. Written as DNA, the CDR3 is TGTGCCAGCAGCTTAGGGCGGGAGCGGGACAATGAGCAGTTCTTC. Protein sequence: CASSLGRERDNEQFF.

This clonotype was detected a few times. The V and J genes are TRBV7-8 and TRBJ2-1; perhaps TRBD1 as D (6 bases). Germline-derived CDR1 and CDR2 are SGHVS and FQNEAQ. The CDR3 runs to 14 residues. V dropped 5 bases and J dropped 4 bases, with 12 bases sitting between them. The CDR3 spells CASSLTGNYNEQFF. The CDR3 coding sequence is TGTGCCAGCAGCCTCACAGGGAATTACAATGAGCAGTTCTTC.

V gene TRBV6-2 or TRBV6-3 combines with J gene TRBJ2-1; a weak D match, TRBD2 (5 bases). Trimming pared 8 bases from V and 6 bases from J, leaving 14 bases between. The CDR3 sequence is 13 residues long. From germline, CDR1 is MNHEY and CDR2 SVGEGT. The CDR3 region has the DNA TGTGCCAGCGGGAGAATTGAAACCAATGAGCAGTTCTTC. It codes for CASGRIETNEQFF.

This clonotype was counted ten times or more. The chain links TRBV29-1 to TRBJ2-4, with TRBD1 matching 7 bases. Germline values: CDR1 SQVTM, CDR2 ANQGSEA. This CDR3 spans 14 amino acids. With V trimmed by 6 bases and J by 3 bases, 8 bases remained unmatched. CDR3 residues: CSVLGGRGKNIQYF. CDR3 sequence (DNA): TGCAGCGTCCTAGGGGGCAGGGGCAAAAACATTCAGTACTTC.

This chain links TRBV5-1 with TRBJ1-1, with 10 bases fitting TRBD1. The CDR3 is 14 residues long. V dropped 7 bases and J dropped 6; count of bases not matched to a gene: 9. Germline V gives CDR1 SGHRS, CDR2 YFSETQ. CDR3 DNA: TGCGCCAGCTGTCCCGGGACAGGGGCCCCTGAAGCTTTCTTT. Its translation: CASCPGTGAPEAFF.

This clonotype was seen only a few times. The rearrangement uses TRBV7-2 and TRBJ2-2, with unresolved D. Germline V gene data show CDR1 as SGHTA and CDR2 as FQGNSA. Trimming took 3 bases from V and 4 from J, leaving 15 bases between them. CDR3 length: 16 amino acids. CDR3 sequence reads: CASSLVGLGLTGELFF. The CDR3 bases are TGTGCCAGCAGCTTGGTTGGGTTAGGCCTCACCGGGGAGCTGTTTTTT.

This clonotype appeared many times. The V gene is TRBV20-1, the J gene TRBJ1-2; maybe TRBD1 (5 bases). The CDR3 runs to 13 residues. Germline V lookup: CDR1 DFQATT, CDR2 SNEGSKA (reference sequence). Deletions cut 1 base from V and 7 bases from J, with 13 bases between. CDR3 loop: CSARGTGLVGYTF. DNA of the CDR3: TGCAGTGCTAGAGGAACAGGTCTTGTTGGCTACACCTTC.

A few counts support this clonotype. The genes are TRBV5-1 and TRBJ1-1; D ambiguous. Trimming removed 4 bases at V and 5 bases at J, with 12 bases between. This CDR3 has 13 residues. CDR1 and CDR2 (germline): SGHRS, YFSETQ. CDR3 loop: CASSPIGITEAFF. The CDR3 DNA reads as TGCGCCAGCAGCCCGATAGGGATAACTGAAGCTTTCTTT. The variable domain in full, with the rest retrieved from reference TRBV5-1 and TRBJ1-1, is KAGVTQTPRYLIKTRGQQVTLSCSPISGHRSVSWYQQTPGQGLQFLFEYFSETQRNKGNFPGRFSGRQFSNSRSEMNVSTLELGDSALYLCASSPIGITEAFFGQGTRLTVV.

This clonotype appeared a few times. The genes are TRBV12-3 or TRBV12-4 and TRBJ1-5, with D maybe TRBD1 (5 bases). CDR3 length equals 14 residues. Trimming shortened V by 7 bases and J by 4 bases, and 14 bases separated the two germline ends. The CDR3: CASTDRQLNQPQHF. In DNA form, the CDR3 reads TGTGCCAGCACCGATAGACAGTTAAATCAGCCCCAGCATTTT.